Below, 28 T cell receptor beta chains from the same sample are listed, as sequenced in a study of CD8 T cells in Susac syndrome (dated by TCRdb to about 2019). Libraries were made using the immunoSEQ multiplex PCR assay. RNA was extracted using the RNeasy kit, and roughly 0.5 to 1 microgram was reverse transcribed with random hexamers. The public reads were quality trimmed at Q25 with fastp and then assembled into clones with MiXCR by TCRdb, keeping productive beta chains. Here each entry gathers all rows of one CDR3 protein and keeps the most common genes and DNA. The sample profile shows under 250,000 distinct CDR3 sequences; 93% of them were found once. The top ten constitute about 0.07% of the sample. The sample consisted of CD4+ T cells from PBMCs. All receptors derive from a human donor with multiple sclerosis.

The chain couples TRBV7-2 to TRBJ1-4, with 9 positions matching TRBD1. Germline loops: CDR1 SGHTA, CDR2 FQGNSA. Trimming took 5 bases from V and 4 from J; bases not matched to a gene: 5. The CDR3 runs to 15 residues. The CDR3 DNA follows: TGTGCCAGCAGCGAAGGGACAGGGCATAATGAAAAACTGTTTTTT. Translated: CASSEGTGHNEKLFF.

This clonotype appeared once. The chain joins TRBV28 to TRBJ2-7; tentatively, D is TRBD2 (5 bases). CDR3 length: 15 residues. Trimming shortened V by 6 bases and J by 3 bases, and 18 bases separated the two germline ends. Germline V CDR1 and CDR2: MDHEN, SYDVKM. This chain's CDR3 is CASSPSLGRSYEQYV. Written as DNA, the CDR3 is TGTGCCAGCAGCCCCTCTTTGGGGAGAAGCTACGAGCAGTACGTC.

The genes are TRBV29-1 and TRBJ2-3, with D perhaps TRBD2 (6 bases). CDR1 is SQVTM and CDR2 is ANQGSEA in the germline V gene. The CDR3 is 14 amino acids. Trimming cost V 4 bases and J 0 bases, with 11 bases left between them. Written as DNA, the CDR3 is TGCAGCGTTGTCCAGACTAGAAGCACAGATACGCAGTATTTT. It specifies CSVVQTRSTDTQYF.

The chain joins TRBV5-5 to TRBJ2-1, with D possibly being TRBD2 (6 bases). Germline CDR1 SGHKS, CDR2 YYEKEE (reference sequence). Trimming removed 2 bases from V and 6 bases from J, with 12 bases in between. The CDR3 has 14 residues. CDR3 residues: CASSFSGEGNEQFF. The DNA for the CDR3 is TGTGCCAGCAGCTTTTCGGGAGAGGGCAATGAGCAGTTCTTC.

CDR3 bases: TGTGCCACCAGGCCATGGGGAGACGCCTACAATGAGCAGTTCTTC. Residues: CATRPWGDAYNEQFF. This chain connects TRBV24-1 to TRBJ2-1; perhaps TRBD2 as D (5 bases). The V gene's germline CDR1 is KGHDR and CDR2 SFDVKD. This CDR3 comprises 15 residues. The ends were cut back, 7 bases at V and 2 bases at J, with 14 bases in the middle.

Points on this clonotype: Its ends do not fully match the called genes, so a read error is possible. The chain has TRBV18 and TRBJ1-1; TRBD1 matches at 10 bases. This CDR3 region has 17 residues. Germline V gene sequence: CDR1 KGHSH, CDR2 LQKENI. The CDR3 is CASSPRARDRGRAEAFF. As DNA, the CDR3 is TGTGCCAGCTCGCCACGGGCCCGGGACAGGGGACGAGCTGAAGCTTTCTTT. Based on the CDR3 plus reference TRBV18 and TRBJ1-1, the full variable domain is NAGVMQNPRHLVRRRGQEARLRCSPMKGHSHVYWYRQLPEEGLKFMVYLQKENIIDESGMPKERFSAEFPKEGPSILRIQQVVRGDSAAYFCASSPRARDRGRAEAFFGQGTRLTVV.

The chain links TRBV2 to TRBJ2-6; D gene unclear. Germline V CDR1 and CDR2: SNHLY, FYNNEI. This CDR3 contains 14 residues. V lost 2 bases to trimming and J lost 0 bases, with 2 bases between them. The CDR3 DNA is TGTGCCAGCAGTGAAACCTCTGGGGCCAACGTCCTGACTTTC. This codes for CASSETSGANVLTF.

The chain carries TRBV7-2 and TRBJ1-3; D gene unclear. Germline V gene lookup returns CDR1 SGHTA and CDR2 FQGNSA. This CDR3 comprises 14 residues. Trimming pared 3 bases from V and 4 bases from J, leaving 10 bases between. The CDR3 reads CASSFEDKGNTIYF. DNA of the CDR3: TGTGCCAGCAGCTTCGAAGATAAGGGAAACACCATATATTTT.

The chain is built from TRBV4-2 and TRBJ1-1; tentative D call: TRBD1 (5 bases). CDR1 LGHNA and CDR2 YNFKEQ come from the germline V gene. V was trimmed by 0 bases and J by 3 bases, leaving 14 bases between them. The CDR3 sequence is 16 residues long. CDR3 in DNA: TGTGCCAGCAGCCAAGACGGGGCGGGGGGGGACACTGAAGCTTTCTTT. Protein: CASSQDGAGGDTEAFF.

The chain carries TRBV10-3 and TRBJ2-1; D may be TRBD1 (6 bases). Per germline, CDR1 ENHRY and CDR2 SYGVKD. The V and J ends lost 8 bases and 6 bases respectively, with 8 bases between them. This CDR3 has 11 amino acids. CDR3 amino acids: CAIGQINEQFF. The CDR3 bases are TGTGCCATCGGACAGATCAATGAGCAGTTCTTC.

This chain uses TRBV6-2 or TRBV6-3 with TRBJ1-5, with D uncertain. Germline V gene sequence: CDR1 MNHEY, CDR2 SVGEGT. This CDR3 is 12 amino acids long. Deletions cut 6 bases from V and 4 bases from J, with 7 bases between. The chain's CDR3 is CASREMNQPQHF. The CDR3 DNA is TGTGCCAGCAGGGAGATGAATCAGCCCCAGCATTTT.

CDR3 nucleotide sequence: TGTGCCAGCAGCCGGGACCCCTACAATGAGCAGTTCTTC. Translated, it gives CASSRDPYNEQFF. J is TRBJ2-1 and V is TRBV6-5; D tentatively reads TRBD1 or TRBD2 (5 bases each). Germline V gene data show CDR1 as MNHEY and CDR2 as SVGAGI. Trimming left V 6 bases short and J 2 bases short, with 8 bases between. The CDR3 consists of 13 residues.

The count of this clonotype is one. J is TRBJ2-7 and V is TRBV7-6; D gene ambiguous. Germline loops: CDR1 SGHVS, CDR2 FNYEAQ. Trimming removed 4 bases at V and 3 bases at J, with 7 bases between. This CDR3 has 12 residues. The CDR3 DNA is TGTGCCAGCAGCTCTGAACGCTACGAGCAGTACTTC. As protein: CASSSERYEQYF.

This sequence joins TRBV5-1 and TRBJ2-3; 8 bases are shared with TRBD2. The CDR3 runs to 16 residues. V was clipped by 4 bases and J by 0 bases; unmatched bases: 7. Germline CDR1 and CDR2: SGHRS and YFSETQ. CDR3 sequence reads: CASSQGAGVSTDTQYF. Written as DNA, the CDR3 is TGCGCCAGCAGCCAGGGAGCGGGAGTAAGCACAGATACGCAGTATTTT.

J is TRBJ2-4 and V is TRBV12-5, with D perhaps matching TRBD1 (5 bases). V lost 6 bases to trimming and J lost 8 bases, with 8 bases between them. CDR1 and CDR2 (germline): LGHNT, FRNRAP. The CDR3 consists of 11 residues. CDR3 in amino acids: CASGDKYIQYF. The CDR3, as DNA: TGTGCTAGTGGGGACAAGTACATTCAGTACTTC.

The rearrangement joins TRBV30 to TRBJ2-1, with 12 bases fitting TRBD2. The CDR3 runs to 15 residues. The germline gives CDR1 GTSNPN, CDR2 SVGIG (reference sequence). Trimming at V came to 4 bases and at J to 6 bases, leaving 7 bases not matched to a gene. CDR3: CAWTPGLAGGNEQFF. CDR3 in DNA: TGTGCCTGGACACCGGGACTAGCGGGCGGCAATGAGCAGTTCTTC.

The genes are TRBV24-1 and TRBJ2-3; TRBD1 might be the D (6 bases). The germline V and J ends were trimmed by 7 bases and 3 bases, with 10 bases remaining between them. Germline V CDR1 and CDR2: KGHDR, SFDVKD. CDR3 length: 13 residues. CDR3 sequence reads: CATSRTETDTQYF. The CDR3 DNA follows: TGTGCCACCAGCAGGACAGAAACAGATACGCAGTATTTT.

The CDR3 nucleotides read TGCAGCGCAAACAGGGGGCGCGGGTATGGCTACACCTTC. Protein sequence: CSANRGRGYGYTF. The chain uses TRBV29-1 and TRBJ1-2; TRBD1 matches at 9 bases. The CDR3 runs to 13 residues. Per germline, CDR1 SQVTM and CDR2 ANQGSEA. V lost 7 bases to trimming and J lost 5 bases; unmatched junction nucleotides: 8.

This sequence joins TRBV18 and TRBJ2-3; possibly TRBD1 for D (6 bases). The CDR3 consists of 14 residues. V lost 0 bases, J lost 9 bases, and 13 bases lay in between. The germline V gene has CDR1 KGHSH and CDR2 LQKENI. CDR3: CASSPPTGQETQYF. CDR3 coding DNA: TGTGCCAGCTCACCACCCACAGGGCAGGAAACGCAGTATTTT.

The V call is TRBV5-1, the J call TRBJ2-6; no reliable D call. Germline values: CDR1 SGHRS, CDR2 YFSETQ. This CDR3 region has 16 residues. V lost 0 bases and J 4 bases, leaving 11 bases between the germline ends. The chain's CDR3 is CASSLGDGTGANVLTF. Written as DNA, the CDR3 is TGCGCCAGCAGCTTGGGGGATGGCACCGGGGCCAACGTCCTGACTTTC.

The chain carries TRBV20-1 and TRBJ1-1; a weak D match, TRBD1 (5 bases). The ends were cut back, 0 bases at V and 7 bases at J, with 15 bases in the middle. The CDR3 contains 14 residues. The germline CDR1 and CDR2 sequences are DFQATT and SNEGSKA (reference sequence). The DNA for the CDR3 is TGCAGTGCTAGAGATGATGGACAACCAATTGAAGCTTTCTTT. It yields the protein CSARDDGQPIEAFF.

This rearrangement joins TRBV21-1 to TRBJ1-1; TRBD1 reflects the table's D call only, with no check against the DNA. TRBV21-1 is assigned pseudogene status. The CDR3 spans 16 residues. CDR3 sequence reads: CASSIPGTVADTEAFF. CDR3 sequence (DNA): TGTGCCAGCAGCATTCCCGGGACAGTGGCCGACACTGAAGCTTTCTTT.

The V and J genes are TRBV5-4 and TRBJ2-5, with 15 bases fitting TRBD2. With 3 bases clipped from V and 4 bases from J, the junction kept 10 bases outside the gene matches. The CDR3 totals 18 residues. Germline V gene data show CDR1 as SGHNT and CDR2 as YYREEE (reference sequence). DNA of the CDR3: TGTGCCAGCAGCTCCGCCGGACTAGCGGGGGGGTTGGGAGAGACCCAGTACTTC. Protein sequence: CASSSAGLAGGLGETQYF.

The chain couples TRBV27 to TRBJ2-3, with D possibly TRBD1 on 6 matching bases. Trimming stripped 10 bases from V and 0 bases from J, with 20 bases between. The CDR3 spans 16 residues. Germline values: CDR1 MNHEY, CDR2 SMNVEV (reference sequence). The CDR3 here is CATRRSGTLSTDTQYF. The CDR3 nucleotides read TGTGCCACCAGGAGATCCGGGACACTTAGCACAGATACGCAGTATTTT.

The chain uses TRBV18 and TRBJ2-5; perhaps D is TRBD1 or TRBD2 (5 bases each). Trimming stripped 6 bases from V and 5 bases from J, with 19 bases between. Germline V lookup: CDR1 KGHSH, CDR2 LQKENI. This CDR3 is built from 15 residues. The DNA for the CDR3 is TGTGCCAGCTCCCCCGGGGCGGGCGCCCTGGAGACCCAGTACTTC. Protein product: CASSPGAGALETQYF.

The rearrangement joins TRBV7-9 to TRBJ2-3; 12 bases line up with TRBD2. Trimming took 5 bases from V and 4 from J; bases not matched to a gene: 7. The CDR3 is made up of 16 amino acids. Germline lookup yields CDR1 SEHNR and CDR2 FQNEAQ (reference sequence). The CDR3 bases are TGTGCCAGCAGCCGCGCGGCTAGCGGGGGGGCAGATACGCAGTATTTT. Its protein is CASSRAASGGADTQYF.

The gene calls are TRBV2 and TRBJ2-3; D is perhaps TRBD2 (5 bases). The V end lost 3 bases, the J end lost 6 bases, and 19 bases lay between the germline ends. Germline assignment: CDR1 SNHLY and CDR2 FYNNEI. The CDR3 is 16 residues long. The CDR3 nucleotides are TGTGCCAGCAGTGATGCTAGCTTCTCCTCGGGGGATACGCAGTATTTT. Its translation: CASSDASFSSGDTQYF.

The chain joins TRBV7-2 to TRBJ2-1; D is undetermined. The CDR3 covers 11 residues. The germline V gene encodes CDR1 SGHTA and CDR2 FQGNSA. Trimming took 2 bases from V and 9 from J, leaving 5 bases between them. The CDR3 loop reads CASSLRIEQFF. Here the CDR3 DNA reads TGTGCCAGCAGCTTAAGGATTGAGCAGTTCTTC.